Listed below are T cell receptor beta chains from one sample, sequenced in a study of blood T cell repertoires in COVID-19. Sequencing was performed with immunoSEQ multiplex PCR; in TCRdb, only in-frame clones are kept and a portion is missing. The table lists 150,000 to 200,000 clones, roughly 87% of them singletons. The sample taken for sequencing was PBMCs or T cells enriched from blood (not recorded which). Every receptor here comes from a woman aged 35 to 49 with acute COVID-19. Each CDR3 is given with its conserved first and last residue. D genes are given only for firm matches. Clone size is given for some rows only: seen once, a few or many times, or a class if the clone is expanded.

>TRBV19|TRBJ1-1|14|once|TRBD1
TGTGCCAGTAGTAAAACAGGGGGTGGCACTGAAGCTTTCTTT
CASSKTGGGTEAFF
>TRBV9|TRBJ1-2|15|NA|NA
TGTGCCAGCAGCGTAGCCCCTACAGGGAGAGGCGGCTACACCTTC
CASSVAPTGRGGYTF
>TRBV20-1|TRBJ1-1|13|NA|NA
TGCAGTGCTAGTAACAGGGTGAACACTGAAGCTTTCTTT
CSASNRVNTEAFF
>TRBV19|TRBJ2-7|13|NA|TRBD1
TGTGCCAGTAGTCCGGGACAGGATTACGAGCAGTACTTC
CASSPGQDYEQYF
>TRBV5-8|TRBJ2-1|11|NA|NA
TGTGCCAGCAGCCAGAATCCTGAGCAGTTCTTC
CASSQNPEQFF
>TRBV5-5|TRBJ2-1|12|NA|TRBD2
TGTGCCAGCAGCTTGTATCTAGCGGAACAGTTCTTC
CASSLYLAEQFF
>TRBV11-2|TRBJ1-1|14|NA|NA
TGTGCCAGCAGCCGGGAACGAGGGAACACTGAAGCTTTCTTT
CASSRERGNTEAFF
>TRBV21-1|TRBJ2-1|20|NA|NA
TGTGCCAGCAGCAAAGTTGGACAGGAATTCAGACTAGCGGGAGGTGGTGAGCAGTTCTTC
CASSKVGQEFRLAGGGEQFF
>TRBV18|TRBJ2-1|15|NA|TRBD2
TGTGCCAGCTCACCGACTAGCGGTCCTTACAATGAGCAGTTCTTC
CASSPTSGPYNEQFF
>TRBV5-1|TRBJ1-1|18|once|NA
TGCGCCAGCAGCTTTACAGGATTGAGACGGGGGTTGAACACTGAAGCTTTCTTT
CASSFTGLRRGLNTEAFF
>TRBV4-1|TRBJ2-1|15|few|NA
TGCGCCAGCAGCCAAGCGAGCGGGCCCTACAATGAGCAGTTCTTC
CASSQASGPYNEQFF
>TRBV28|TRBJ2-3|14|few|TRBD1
TGTGCCAGCCACGGACAGGGCCAAGTAGATACGCAGTATTTT
CASHGQGQVDTQYF
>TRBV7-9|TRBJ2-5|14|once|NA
TGTGCCAGCAGCTTAGTACAGGGCCAAGAGACCCAGTACTTC
CASSLVQGQETQYF
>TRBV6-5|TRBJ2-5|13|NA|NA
TGTGCCACCTCACCCCCAGCGCGAGAGACCCAGTACTTC
CATSPPARETQYF
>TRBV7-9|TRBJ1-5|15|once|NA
TGTGCCAGCAGCTTCTTGGGCCCTCGGGGACAGCCCCAGCATTTT
CASSFLGPRGQPQHF
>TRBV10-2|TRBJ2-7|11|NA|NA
TGCGCCAGCAGAGACACCTACGAGCAGTACTTC
CASRDTYEQYF
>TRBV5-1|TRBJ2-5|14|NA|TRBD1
TGCGCCAGCAGCTTGGACAGGGGAGAGGAGACCCAGTACTTC
CASSLDRGEETQYF
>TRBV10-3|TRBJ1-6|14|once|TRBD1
TGTGCCATCAGGCCGACAGGGCCTGAGGCACCCCTCCACTTT
CAIRPTGPEAPLHF
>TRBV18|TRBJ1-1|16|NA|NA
TGTGCCAGCTCACCAGCGGGTAGGAGGGCGAACACTGAAGCTTTCTTT
CASSPAGRRANTEAFF
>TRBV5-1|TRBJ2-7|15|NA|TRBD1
TGCGCCAGCAGCTTGGAAAGGGGGCGTGGGTACGAGCAGTACTTC
CASSLERGRGYEQYF
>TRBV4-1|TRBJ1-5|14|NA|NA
TGCGCCAGCAGCCAAGGGCCAGGGCTGCAGCCCCAGCATTTT
CASSQGPGLQPQHF
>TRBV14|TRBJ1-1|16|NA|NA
TGTGCCAGCAGCCAATACGTGACAGAGGCGAACGCTGAAGCTTTCTTT
CASSQYVTEANAEAFF
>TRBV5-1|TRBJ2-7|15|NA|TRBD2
TGCGCCAGCACCTATGGGGCGGGAGGCTCCTACGAGCAGTACTTC
CASTYGAGGSYEQYF
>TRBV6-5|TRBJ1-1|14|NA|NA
TGTGCCAGCAGCTCACGCGCGCTGAACACTGAAGCTTTCTTT
CASSSRALNTEAFF
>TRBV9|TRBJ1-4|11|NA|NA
TGTGCCAGCGGGAGCAACGGAAAACTGTTTTTT
CASGSNGKLFF
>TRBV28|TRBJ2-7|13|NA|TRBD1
TGTGCCAGCAGTATCCAGGGGGCCTACGAGCAGTACTTC
CASSIQGAYEQYF
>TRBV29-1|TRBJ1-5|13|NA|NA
TGCAGCGTTGGGGAGGGAAGCAATCAGCCCCAGCATTTT
CSVGEGSNQPQHF
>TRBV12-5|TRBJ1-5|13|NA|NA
TGTGCTAGTGGTTTACAGGGACGCCAGCCCCAGCATTTT
CASGLQGRQPQHF
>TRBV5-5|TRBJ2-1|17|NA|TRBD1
TGTGCCAGCAGCTCGTATAAGGGACAGGGGGCGTTGAATGAGCAGTTCTTC
CASSSYKGQGALNEQFF
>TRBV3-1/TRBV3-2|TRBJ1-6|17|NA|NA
TGTGCCAGCAGCCAAGTAGAGGGCAGAGGGATAAAATCACCCCTCCACTTT
CASSQVEGRGIKSPLHF
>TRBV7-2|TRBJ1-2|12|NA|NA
TGTGCCAGCAGCATCCTATACTATGGCTACACCTTC
CASSILYYGYTF
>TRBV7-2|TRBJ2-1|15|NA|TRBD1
TGTGCCAGCAGCATAAACCGGGACAGGGGCAATGAGCAGTTCTTC
CASSINRDRGNEQFF
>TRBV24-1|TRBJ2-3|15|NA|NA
TGTGCCACCAGTGATCCCAGGGGGGACACAGATACGCAGTATTTT
CATSDPRGDTDTQYF
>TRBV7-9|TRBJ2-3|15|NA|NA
TGTGCCAGCAGCTTACCCCAGGCTAGCACAGATACGCAGTATTTT
CASSLPQASTDTQYF
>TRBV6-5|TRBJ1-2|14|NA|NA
TGTGCCAGCAGCCACAAGACAGTCAACTATGGCTACACCTTC
CASSHKTVNYGYTF